This is a list of T cell receptor beta chains from one sample in a study of early T cells in non-severe SARS-CoV-2 infection. TCRdb re-called the 5' RACE reads through MiXCR, storing one row per CDR3 protein. The sample contains about 97,000 distinct CDR3 sequences, 9.5% to 11% of which appear only once. The sample in question was whole blood, obtained at baseline. Source of these receptors: an adult who was a healthcare worker with PCR-confirmed SARS-CoV-2 infection or an uninfected control (not recorded which). Each CDR3 is given with its conserved first and last residue. Fields, in order: V gene, clone size, D gene, J gene, CDR3 DNA, CDR3 protein. A D gene is named only where the DNA matches it firmly. Size tells how often a clone was seen (once, few, many) or the class of an expanded clone, and some rows leave it out.

TRBV20-1	many	TRBD2	TRBJ2-1	TGCAGTGCTGGAAGCGGGAGGGGGACCTACAATGAGCAGTTCTTC	CSAGSGRGTYNEQFF
TRBV12-3/TRBV12-4	few	TRBD2	TRBJ2-7	TGTGCCAGCAGTTTAGGAAGCGGGAGGGCCAGCGAGCAGTACTTC	CASSLGSGRASEQYF
TRBV20-1	many	NA	TRBJ1-4	TGCAGTGCCACAAGCCGGGCTAATGAAAAACTGTTTTTT	CSATSRANEKLFF
TRBV5-1	NA	TRBD1	TRBJ1-1	TGCGCCAGCAGCTTACAGGGGGCCCTTACTGAAGCTTTCTTT	CASSLQGALTEAFF
TRBV6-5	NA	TRBD1	TRBJ1-1	TGTGCCAGCAGCCCCACTGGGAGCAGGGGGGACACTGAAGCTTTCTTT	CASSPTGSRGDTEAFF
TRBV5-1	many	TRBD2	TRBJ2-1	TGCGCCAGCAGAATCGGGACTAGCGGATCCTACAATGAGCAGTTCTTC	CASRIGTSGSYNEQFF
TRBV5-1	NA	NA	TRBJ1-2	TGCGCCAGCACTTTGGGCCAGGGTTCAGCGGATGGCTACACCTTC	CASTLGQGSADGYTF
TRBV20-1	few	TRBD1	TRBJ1-5	TGCAGTGCTCCCGGGGGAGGGGGCGATCTTCAGCCCCAGCATTTT	CSAPGGGGDLQPQHF
TRBV5-1	NA	NA	TRBJ1-6	TGCGCCAGCAGCTTGGCAAGGGATAATTCACCCCTCCACTTT	CASSLARDNSPLHF
TRBV6-6	many	TRBD1	TRBJ1-5	TGTGCCAGCAGCCCGACAGGGGGGGTCTCTTCCTTCGATCAGCCCCAGCATTTT	CASSPTGGVSSFDQPQHF
TRBV6-1	many	NA	TRBJ1-1	TGTGCCAGCAGTGCCCAGGGAAAGGGTTTGAGGGCCCGGGAGACTGAAGCTTTCTTT	CASSAQGKGLRARETEAFF
TRBV7-8	many	NA	TRBJ2-7	TGTGCCAGCAGCTTAGGAGGGGGGAGATCCTACGAGCAGTACTTC	CASSLGGGRSYEQYF
TRBV10-1	many	NA	TRBJ2-7	TGCGCCAGCAGTGAGTCGTCACGATCCTGGGGCGAGCAGTACTTC	CASSESSRSWGEQYF
TRBV2	NA	TRBD1	TRBJ2-1	TGTGCCAGCAAGCCGGGACAGTACAATGAGCAGTTCTTC	CASKPGQYNEQFF
TRBV27	few	NA	TRBJ1-1	TGTGCCAGCAGCCTTTTGGCAGTAAGGAACACTGAAGCTTTCTTT	CASSLLAVRNTEAFF
TRBV14	few	NA	TRBJ1-2	TGTGCCAGCAGCCAAGGCCGCCGACTGGATGGCTACACCTTC	CASSQGRRLDGYTF
TRBV12-5	few	NA	TRBJ1-2	TGTGCTAGTGGTTTGGTAGCGGGACAAACTAACTATGGCTACACCTTC	CASGLVAGQTNYGYTF